This paragraph covers one T cell receptor (beta chain) sequence. Cohorts were determined from participant-reported clinical history. As originally analysed: Estimation of nucleated cell counts was performed using reference gene primer amplification. Measured with immunoSEQ multiplex PCR; TCRdb has only the in-frame clones, and not every one. V and J calls and clone size are given by that table; D and trimming were obtained from the DNA. The table records fewer than 500,000 clones, roughly 86% of them present only once. These data originate in a study of blood T cell repertoires in COVID-19. Study-level information: The United States, Italy and Spain were the sources of the acute and convalescent COVID-19 samples. Sources were T cells, B-cell-depleted T cells, or PBMCs; the material itself was cDNA or gDNA.

J lost 6 bases, V lost 2 bases, and 3 bases had no gene match. CDR1 and CDR2 (germline): SEHNR, FQNEAQ (reference sequence). The CDR3 has 13 residues. The sequence derives from a man in his thirties or forties who had recovered from COVID-19. The sequencing input was PBMCs or T cells enriched from blood (not recorded which). The J gene is TRBJ1-2, the V gene TRBV7-9, with 7 bases that match TRBD1. CDR3 residues: CASSLSTGNGYTF. In DNA form, the CDR3 reads TGTGCCAGCAGCTTATCGACAGGGAATGGCTACACCTTC.